Listed below are T cell receptor beta chains from one sample, sequenced in a study of chemoradiotherapy in HPV16-positive cancers. Libraries were prepared by immunoSEQ multiplex PCR; TCRdb keeps only in-frame clonotypes and omits some of them. The sample records about 30,000 clones, more than 75% being singletons. The sample here was blood, taken from a patient who underwent chemoradiotherapy. These receptor sequences come from a human donor with HPV-associated anogenital cancer. Both conserved end residues are part of each CDR3. The D gene is left open where the match is weak.

d_call j_call v_call cdr3_aa
NA TRBJ1-4 TRBV19 CASSTHSEHSNEKLFF
NA TRBJ2-1 TRBV27 CASNSIGVSEQFF
NA TRBJ2-2 TRBV6-1 CASSEASFRGAGELFF
NA TRBJ2-1 TRBV5-4 CASSPRSSNEQFF
NA TRBJ2-2 TRBV5-4 CASSWSPGELFF
NA TRBJ2-2 TRBV19 CASTSNGGSLNTGELFF
NA TRBJ1-2 TRBV14 CASSERQKANYGYTF
NA TRBJ1-3 TRBV9 CASSMGDTIYF
NA TRBJ2-7 TRBV5-1 CASTLTAGSEQYF
NA TRBJ2-5 TRBV5-5 CASSLVGTQETQYF
NA TRBJ2-1 TRBV7-2 CTSSLSRALGEGNEQFF
TRBD1 TRBJ1-1 TRBV19 CASSIRGQGNTEAFF
NA TRBJ1-1 TRBV7-9 CASSRGGNTEAFF
NA TRBJ1-5 TRBV21-1 CASRGGTGGHSNQPQHF
TRBD1 TRBJ1-1 TRBV9 CASRVGTGVGTEAFF
NA TRBJ1-5 TRBV27 CASGLWGDQPQHF
NA TRBJ1-1 TRBV30 CAWSVSRVRTEAFF
NA TRBJ1-1 TRBV5-6 CASSLGGADTEAFF
TRBD1 TRBJ2-7 TRBV5-1 CASSRRASGQGVPYEQYF
NA TRBJ2-7 TRBV5-4 CASSPAPTEFYEQYF